Below are 8 T cell receptor beta chains sequenced from a single sample in a study of cytomegalovirus exposure and HLA in healthy donors. The PCR employed 60 Vbeta primers together with 13 Jbeta primers. The data were produced by immunoSEQ multiplex PCR, yet TCRdb's version contains in-frame clones alone and is incomplete. The data show 79,000 or so clones, with almost 80% seen just once and less than 25% held by the top ten. The source material was PBMCs. Receptors were obtained from a woman between 40 and 55 years old in good health and CMV-seropositive.

This rearrangement joins TRBV6-1 to TRBJ1-6, with 10 bases matching TRBD1. The CDR3 totals 15 residues. V lost 4 bases, J lost 9 bases, and 6 bases stayed unmatched. Germline values: CDR1 MNHNS, CDR2 SASEGT. The CDR3 nucleotides are TGTGCCAGCAGTGGCGACAGGGGGCGTGTTTCACCCCTCCACTTT. Translation gives CASSGDRGRVSPLHF.

This chain connects TRBV5-8 to TRBJ1-5; D perhaps matches TRBD1 (6 bases). V lost 3 bases and J lost 0, with 13 bases in between. Per the germline V gene, CDR1 is SGHTS and CDR2 is YDEGEE. The CDR3 runs 16 residues. In DNA, the CDR3 is TGTGCCAGCAGCTCAAGTACAGGGTTTAGCAATCAGCCCCAGCATTTT. Protein: CASSSSTGFSNQPQHF. Together with reference TRBV5-8 and TRBJ1-5, the CDR3 gives the full variable domain: EAGVTQSPTHLIKTRGQQATLRCSPISGHTSVYWYQQALGLGLQFLLWYDEGEERNRGNFPPRFSGRQFPNYSSELNVNALELEDSALYLCASSSSTGFSNQPQHFGDGTRLSIL.

The CDR3 loop reads CASSLRGQGDSGANVLTF. The CDR3 DNA sequence: TGTGCCAGCAGTTTGAGGGGACAGGGGGACTCTGGGGCCAACGTCCTGACTTTC. The V and J genes are TRBV28 and TRBJ2-6; 11 bases align to TRBD1. The V gene end was trimmed by 3 bases and the J gene end by 0 bases; junction bases not matched to a gene: 4. CDR1 and CDR2 from the germline V gene are MDHEN and SYDVKM. This CDR3 comprises 18 residues.

The J gene is TRBJ2-7, the V gene TRBV6-1; 7 bases are a match to TRBD2. There are 14 residues in the CDR3. Trimming took 3 bases from V and 1 from J; bases not matched to a gene: 3. The germline CDR1 and CDR2 sequences are MNHNS and SASEGT. The CDR3 DNA sequence: TGTGCCAGCAGTGAGGGCGGGAGATCCTACGAGCAGTACTTC. As protein: CASSEGGRSYEQYF.

V gene TRBV7-3 combines with J gene TRBJ1-3; no clear D gene. The CDR3 has 14 residues. Trimming left V 2 bases short and J 1 base short, with 6 bases between. Per germline, CDR1 SGHTA and CDR2 FQGTGA. Here the CDR3 DNA reads TGTGCCAGCAGCTTAGGCTCTTCTGGAAACACCATATATTTT. It codes for CASSLGSSGNTIYF.

CDR3 sequence reads: CASSLVGTSGSYEQYF. The CDR3 DNA sequence: TGTGCCAGCAGCTTAGTAGGGACTAGCGGGTCCTACGAGCAGTACTTC. The genes are TRBV11-2 and TRBJ2-7, with 12 bases lining up with TRBD2. CDR1 is SGHAT and CDR2 is FQNNGV in the germline V gene. This CDR3 region has 16 residues. Trimming removed 1 base from V and 1 base from J; junction bases left unmatched: 2.

V gene TRBV6-5 combines with J gene TRBJ1-5; the D is unclear. V was shortened by 10 bases and J by 0 bases, with 7 bases between the two germline ends. This CDR3 comprises 12 residues. Germline CDR1 is MNHEY and CDR2 is SVGAGI. CDR3 in amino acids: CATGNSNQPQHF. The CDR3 nucleotides are TGTGCCACGGGAAATAGCAATCAGCCCCAGCATTTT.

The chain carries TRBV29-1 and TRBJ1-1, with 7 bases identical to TRBD1. With V trimmed by 5 bases and J by 6 bases, 9 bases remained unmatched. This CDR3 is built from 13 residues. Germline V gives CDR1 SQVTM, CDR2 ANQGSEA. CDR3 amino acids: CSVRGRGFPEAFF. In DNA form, the CDR3 reads TGCAGCGTTCGGGGCAGGGGGTTTCCTGAAGCTTTCTTT.